The 32 T cell receptor beta chains given below trace back to one sample, sequenced in a study of blood T cell repertoires in COVID-19 (dated by TCRdb to the early 2020s). The library was generated by the immunoSEQ multiplex PCR assay. Drawn from immuneACCESS, this table holds only the in-frame rearrangements with V and J called that TCRdb kept. Clones are partly lost; checked studies trace under half to an unresolved V gene and leave the rest unexplained. Counted in this sample were approximately 190,000 clones; around 82% of them appeared once. The ten largest make up around 7% of the sample. Sequenced sample: PBMCs or T cells enriched from blood (not recorded which). All receptors derive from a man aged 35-49 years who had recovered from COVID-19.

J is TRBJ2-5 and V is TRBV2; D gene ambiguous. This CDR3 comprises 12 residues. Trimming removed 6 bases at V and 2 bases at J, with 7 bases between. Germline V lookup: CDR1 SNHLY, CDR2 FYNNEI. The CDR3 nucleotides read TGTGCCAGCAGCCCCCAGCAAGAGACCCAGTACTTC. As protein: CASSPQQETQYF.

The rearrangement uses TRBV2 and TRBJ2-7, with 8 bases that match TRBD1. CDR1 and CDR2 from the germline V gene are SNHLY and FYNNEI. The CDR3 length is 15 residues. The trim removed 6 bases at V and 4 bases at J, leaving 11 bases unmatched. DNA of the CDR3: TGTGCCAGCAGGGAAAGGACAGGGCGGTTGTACGAGCAGTACTTC. Its protein product is CASRERTGRLYEQYF.

The rearrangement links TRBV14 to TRBJ1-2; TRBD1 aligns across 7 bases. The CDR3 is made up of 15 amino acids. Germline-derived CDR1 and CDR2 are SGHDN and FVKESK. The trim removed 4 bases at V and 0 bases at J, leaving 5 bases unmatched. The CDR3 reads CASSPPGGPNYGYTF. In DNA, the CDR3 is TGTGCCAGCAGCCCTCCAGGGGGGCCTAACTATGGCTACACCTTC.

In nucleotides, the CDR3 is TGTGCCAGCTCACCACTTAATACCGGGGAGCTGTTTTTT. This gives the protein CASSPLNTGELFF. The chain carries TRBV18 and TRBJ2-2; no clear D. Germline CDR1 KGHSH, CDR2 LQKENI. Trimming pared 1 base from V and 5 bases from J, leaving 5 bases between. This CDR3 is 13 amino acids long.

CDR3 residues: CASRDRDRHRETQYF. CDR3 nucleotides: TGTGCCAGCAGGGACAGGGATAGGCATAGGGAGACCCAGTACTTC. The genes are TRBV6-5 and TRBJ2-5, with 8 bases lining up with TRBD1. The ends lost 6 bases at V and 5 bases at J; junction bases unmatched: 11. The CDR3 spans 15 residues. Germline CDR1 and CDR2: MNHEY and SVGAGI.

V gene TRBV19 combines with J gene TRBJ2-7, with 9 bases lining up with TRBD1. This CDR3 has 13 residues. Germline lookup yields CDR1 LNHDA and CDR2 SQIVND (reference sequence). The V and J ends lost 10 bases and 2 bases, in that order; junction bases with no gene match: 6. The CDR3 DNA is TGTGCCACCGGACAGGGGAGAACCTACGAGCAGTACTTC. Its translation is CATGQGRTYEQYF.

The rearrangement uses TRBV19 and TRBJ1-5, with D possibly TRBD1 on 6 matching bases. The length of the CDR3 is 17 residues. Germline-derived CDR1 and CDR2 are LNHDA and SQIVND (reference sequence). Trimming shortened V by 5 bases and J by 4 bases, and 21 bases separated the two germline ends. CDR3 coding DNA: TGTGCCAGTAGTCTCTCCCGGGGGGGCGGCCCGAATCAGCCCCAGCATTTT. It specifies CASSLSRGGGPNQPQHF. The full variable domain, rest sourced from reference TRBV19 and TRBJ1-5, is DGGITQSPKYLFRKEGQNVTLSCEQNLNHDAMYWYRQDPGQGLRLIYYSQIVNDFQKGDIAEGYSVSREKKESFPLTVTSAQKNPTAFYLCASSLSRGGGPNQPQHFGDGTRLSIL.

Concerning this clone itself: Other DNA sequences in this specimen translate into the identical CDR3. The chain is built from TRBV6-5 and TRBJ1-5; a possible D gene is TRBD1 (6 bases). The germline V gene has CDR1 MNHEY and CDR2 SVGAGI. V was pared by 4 bases and J by 6 bases, with 7 bases between. The CDR3 is 12 amino acids. The CDR3 loop reads CASSSQGQPQHF. The CDR3 nucleotides read TGTGCCAGCAGTTCACAGGGTCAGCCCCAGCATTTT.

The V call is TRBV7-9, the J call TRBJ1-3, with 9 bases aligning to TRBD1. The germline V gene encodes CDR1 SEHNR and CDR2 FQNEAQ (reference sequence). V was clipped by 4 bases and J by 0 bases; unmatched bases: 4. The CDR3 spans 16 residues. The CDR3 nucleotides are TGTGCCAGCAGCTGGTTGACAGGGGGCTCTGGAAACACCATATATTTT. Protein: CASSWLTGGSGNTIYF.

The chain links TRBV5-1 to TRBJ1-1, with 9 bases aligning to TRBD1. The CDR3 consists of 15 residues. Germline CDR1 reads SGHRS; CDR2 reads YFSETQ. With V trimmed by 4 bases and J by 0 bases, 4 bases remained unmatched. The chain's CDR3 is CASSTRTGVNTEAFF. The CDR3 DNA reads TGCGCCAGCAGCACGAGGACAGGGGTGAACACTGAAGCTTTCTTT.

V is TRBV6-2 or TRBV6-3 and J is TRBJ1-2; TRBD1 aligns across 8 bases. CDR1 is MNHEY, CDR2 SVGEGT, per germline. The CDR3 contains 15 residues. Unmatched junction bases numbered 10, after V lost 6 bases and J lost 4 bases. The CDR3 loop is CASSRGTGYGYGYTF. The DNA of the CDR3 is TGTGCCAGCAGCAGAGGGACAGGATACGGCTATGGCTACACCTTC.

This chain links TRBV7-2 with TRBJ2-1, with 14 nucleotides matching TRBD2. There are 16 residues in the CDR3. Unmatched junction bases numbered 1, after V lost 3 bases and J lost 3 bases. Germline assignment: CDR1 SGHTA and CDR2 FQGNSA. CDR3 bases: TGTGCCAGCAGCTTCGGGACTAGCGGGGGCTACAATGAGCAGTTCTTC. Translated, it gives CASSFGTSGGYNEQFF. Looking up the rest from reference TRBV7-2 and TRBJ2-1 gives the full variable domain: GAGVSQSPSNKVTEKGKDVELRCDPISGHTALYWYRQSLGQGLEFLIYFQGNSAPDKSGLPSDRFSAERTGGSVSTLTIQRTQQEDSAVYLCASSFGTSGGYNEQFFGPGTRLTVL.

CDR3 loop: CASSSLGQVSYEQYF. The CDR3 DNA reads TGTGCCAGCAGCTCCCTTGGGCAGGTCTCCTACGAGCAGTACTTC. The J gene is TRBJ2-7, the V gene TRBV11-2, with D unresolved. The CDR3 has 15 amino acids. The V end lost 4 bases, the J end lost 0 bases, and 13 bases lay between the germline ends. Germline lookup yields CDR1 SGHAT and CDR2 FQNNGV.

The CDR3 sequence is CASSVYRDNLNNEQFF. CDR3 bases: TGTGCCAGCAGCGTCTACCGGGACAACCTAAACAATGAGCAGTTCTTC. This chain uses TRBV11-2 with TRBJ2-1; D may be TRBD1 (6 bases). Trimming took off 5 bases at V and 5 bases at J, with 19 bases between the two ends. The CDR3 extends over 16 amino acids. Looked up from germline, CDR1 is SGHAT and CDR2 is FQNNGV.

The gene calls are TRBV7-6 and TRBJ2-1; 10 nucleotides match TRBD1. From germline, CDR1 is SGHVS and CDR2 FNYEAQ. CDR3 size: 15 residues. The junction had 5 bases not matched to a gene; V was cut back by 0 bases and J by 9 bases. CDR3 sequence: CASSLAGTGVGEQFF. As DNA, the CDR3 is TGTGCCAGCAGCTTAGCCGGGACAGGGGTGGGTGAGCAGTTCTTC.

The genes are TRBV30 and TRBJ1-6, with D maybe TRBD1 (5 bases). V lost 0 bases to trimming and J lost 13 bases, with 16 bases between them. Germline CDR1 is GTSNPN and CDR2 is SVGIG (reference sequence). This CDR3 has 14 residues. CDR3 sequence: CAWSVGQGNTPLHF. CDR3 bases: TGTGCCTGGAGTGTAGGCCAGGGCAACACCCCCCTCCACTTT.

The chain is built from TRBV18 and TRBJ1-1, with a tentative D call TRBD1 (6 bases). V shed 4 bases and J shed 5 bases, with 11 bases lying between them. Per germline, CDR1 KGHSH and CDR2 LQKENI. The CDR3 is 13 amino acids. The CDR3 sequence: CASSQSRGTEAFF. CDR3 DNA sequence: TGTGCCAGCTCACAGTCCAGGGGTACTGAAGCTTTCTTT.

This clone was detected a few times. The chain uses TRBV7-2 and TRBJ2-6, with 9 positions matching TRBD1. CDR3 size: 17 residues. CDR1 and CDR2 (germline): SGHTA, FQGNSA. J gave up 2 bases and V 1 base, and 3 bases lay outside the gene matches. The CDR3 bases are TGTGCCAGCAGCTTAGGGAGGACAGGGGCTGGGGCCAACGTCCTGACTTTC. It specifies CASSLGRTGAGANVLTF.

The V and J genes are TRBV28 and TRBJ2-6; a possible D gene is TRBD1 (5 bases). Trimming shortened V by 0 bases and J by 1 base, and 7 bases separated the two germline ends. The CDR3 runs to 16 residues. Germline-derived CDR1 and CDR2 are MDHEN and SYDVKM. The CDR3 coding sequence is TGTGCCAGCAGTTTATGGTCAGGGTCTGGGGCCAACGTCCTGACTTTC. This encodes CASSLWSGSGANVLTF.

The gene calls are TRBV7-2 and TRBJ1-1; the match to TRBD1 covers 10 bases. V lost 5 bases and J lost 7; bases outside the gene matches: 7. This CDR3 is built from 14 residues. In germline, CDR1 is SGHTA, CDR2 FQGNSA. CDR3 bases: TGTGCCAGCAGCCTTGGGACAGGGGCGTATGAAGCTTTCTTT. Translation gives CASSLGTGAYEAFF.

This rearrangement joins TRBV7-3 to TRBJ1-1; D is ambiguous. CDR1 is SGHTA, CDR2 FQGTGA, per germline. With 1 base removed from V and 6 bases from J, the gap between germline ends came to 9 bases. CDR3 length: 13 residues. CDR3 region: CASSLRHRAEAFF. In nucleotides, the CDR3 is TGTGCCAGCAGCTTAAGGCACCGGGCTGAAGCTTTCTTT.

The chain recombines TRBV11-2 with TRBJ1-3; D not certain. The germline gives CDR1 SGHAT, CDR2 FQNNGV. This CDR3 is 16 amino acids long. V lost 2 bases, J lost 0 bases, and 11 bases lay in between. CDR3 protein: CASSLRTRPSGNTIYF. The CDR3 nucleotides read TGTGCCAGCAGCTTAAGAACACGCCCCTCTGGAAACACCATATATTTT.

This sequence joins TRBV2 and TRBJ1-4; TRBD1 agrees at 8 bases. The germline gives CDR1 SNHLY, CDR2 FYNNEI. V shed 4 bases, J shed 8 bases, and the junction held 9 bases outside the gene matches. The length of the CDR3 is 15 residues. For the CDR3, the DNA is TGTGCCAGCAGTGTCAGAGGGACAGGTTTAGAAAAACTGTTTTTT. Residues: CASSVRGTGLEKLFF.

This chain connects TRBV30 to TRBJ1-4; weak D call: TRBD1 (6 bases). Trimming stripped 6 bases from V and 6 bases from J, with 20 bases between. This CDR3 has 15 amino acids. Germline loops: CDR1 GTSNPN, CDR2 SVGIG (reference sequence). The CDR3 loop is CACPPAGGTYEKLFF. DNA of the CDR3: TGTGCCTGTCCCCCTGCGGGGGGCACGTATGAAAAACTGTTTTTT.

V and J are TRBV19 and TRBJ1-5; tentatively, D is TRBD1 (5 bases). The CDR3 runs to 14 residues. Germline-derived CDR1 and CDR2 are LNHDA and SQIVND (reference sequence). V was pared by 9 bases and J by 4 bases, with 16 bases between. CDR3 DNA sequence: TGTGCCAGCGCCCCCGGGGGGGGGAATCAGCCCCAGCATTTT. It specifies CASAPGGGNQPQHF.

The CDR3 protein is CASSQGNRGNYGYTF. Written as DNA, the CDR3 is TGTGCCAGCAGCCAAGGCAACAGGGGGAACTATGGCTACACCTTC. The J gene is TRBJ1-2, the V gene TRBV3-1 (or the pseudogene TRBV3-2); 8 bases align to TRBD1. Germline values: CDR1 LGHDT, CDR2 YNNKEL (reference sequence). This CDR3 region has 15 residues. Unmatched junction bases numbered 3, after V lost 1 base and J lost 2 bases.

The chain couples TRBV5-1 to TRBJ2-7; the D is unclear. Trimming shortened V by 0 bases and J by 6 bases, and 10 bases separated the two germline ends. This CDR3 is 13 amino acids long. Germline CDR1 SGHRS, CDR2 YFSETQ. The CDR3 DNA is TGCGCCAGCAGCTTGGAAGTTAAGAGCGAGCAGTACTTC. This sequence encodes CASSLEVKSEQYF.

The sample holds one count of this clone. The rearrangement joins TRBV7-9 to TRBJ2-7; 8 bases align to TRBD1. This CDR3 is built from 13 residues. V shed 3 bases and J 2 bases; nucleotides not matched to a gene: 0. Germline CDR1 and CDR2: SEHNR and FQNEAQ (reference sequence). The DNA for the CDR3 is TGTGCCAGCAGCTTGGACAGGGCCTACGAGCAGTACTTC. It translates to CASSLDRAYEQYF.

The chain employs TRBV6-5 and TRBJ2-3; 8 bases match TRBD2. The CDR3 runs to 15 residues. V was pared by 7 bases and J by 3 bases, with 9 bases of the junction left unmatched. Germline CDR1 MNHEY, CDR2 SVGAGI. The CDR3 loop reads CASTLTGGRTDTQYF. Written as DNA, the CDR3 is TGTGCCAGCACCTTGACGGGGGGGCGAACAGATACGCAGTATTTT.

CDR3 loop: CASSTPGQGATLPYEQYF. The CDR3, as DNA: TGTGCCAGCAGCACCCCAGGTCAAGGGGCAACCTTACCTTACGAGCAGTACTTC. This chain uses TRBV21-1 with TRBJ2-7; whether TRBD1, the table's D call, matches the DNA was not checked. TRBV21-1 is annotated as a pseudogene. The CDR3 totals 18 residues.

The rearrangement links TRBV30 to TRBJ1-5; a weak D match, TRBD1 (5 bases). This CDR3 is built from 15 residues. V shed 0 bases and J shed 1 base, with 10 bases lying between them. CDR1 GTSNPN and CDR2 SVGIG come from the germline V gene (reference sequence). The CDR3 nucleotides are TGTGCCTGGAGTGTGGGGGGGATGAGCAATCAGCCCCAGCATTTT. Translating gives CAWSVGGMSNQPQHF.

This clone occurred once. V usage is TRBV4-1 and J usage is TRBJ2-4; 10 nucleotides match TRBD2. The CDR3 covers 16 residues. CDR1 and CDR2 from the germline V gene are MGHRA and YSYEKL. The ends lost 2 bases at V and 8 bases at J; junction bases unmatched: 9. The DNA for the CDR3 is TGCGCCAGCAGCCAACTGAGCGGGGGGGCCAAGGACATTCAGTACTTC. It codes for CASSQLSGGAKDIQYF.